The 16 T cell receptor beta chains in this list originate from one sample, sequenced in a study of T cells after yellow fever vaccination. TCRdb re-called the 5' RACE reads through MiXCR, storing one row per CDR3 protein. The data contain about 42,000 distinct CDR3 sequences, 5% to 8% of them singletons. The sample consisted of PBMCs, either bulk or a sorted T-cell subset (CD4+, CD8+, memory, or dextramer-sorted; not recorded which), taken 45 days after the yellow fever booster vaccination. All receptors derive from a man aged 25 to 40 who received the YFV17D yellow fever vaccine.

This clonotype occurred many times. The V gene is TRBV29-1, the J gene TRBJ2-3; the D is unclear. This CDR3 has 13 amino acids. In germline, CDR1 is SQVTM, CDR2 ANQGSEA. Trimming took off 3 bases at V and 2 bases at J, with 9 bases between the two ends. The CDR3 sequence is CSVDLESTDTQYF. The DNA for the CDR3 is TGCAGCGTTGATTTGGAGTCCACAGATACGCAGTATTTT.

V gene TRBV4-3 combines with J gene TRBJ2-2; tentative D call: TRBD2 (5 bases). Germline V gives CDR1 LGHNA, CDR2 YSLEER. The CDR3 consists of 15 residues. Trimming took off 1 base at V and 7 bases at J, with 13 bases between the two ends. CDR3 coding DNA: TGCGCCAGCAGCCAAGGAGGGAACTTTGGCGGGGAGCTGTTTTTT. This gives the protein CASSQGGNFGGELFF.

Ten or more counts support this clonotype. The chain combines TRBV18 with TRBJ2-1, with TRBD2 identical over 11 bases. The CDR3 totals 16 residues. V was clipped by 4 bases and J by 4 bases; unmatched bases: 6. The germline V gene has CDR1 KGHSH and CDR2 LQKENI. CDR3 region: CASSQPGLAAYNEQFF. In DNA form, the CDR3 reads TGTGCCAGCTCACAGCCGGGACTAGCGGCGTACAATGAGCAGTTCTTC.

The J gene is TRBJ2-3, the V gene TRBV5-4; TRBD2 is a possible D gene (6 bases). V lost 3 bases and J lost 4, with 42 bases in between. The CDR3 covers 24 residues. CDR1 is SGHNT and CDR2 is YYREEE in the germline V gene (reference sequence). CDR3 loop: CASSWPDSTRPRGLRDPDPDTQYF. The CDR3 DNA follows: TGTGCCAGCAGCTGGCCCGATAGCACACGACCGCGGGGCTTGCGAGATCCTGACCCAGATACGCAGTATTTT. Using reference TRBV5-4 and TRBJ2-3 for the parts outside the CDR3, the full variable domain is ETGVTQSPTHLIKTRGQQVTLRCSSQSGHNTVSWYQQALGQGPQFIFQYYREEENGRGNFPPRFSGLQFPNYSSELNVNALELDDSALYLCASSWPDSTRPRGLRDPDPDTQYFGPGTRLTVL.

In this sample, this clonotype turned up many times. The rearrangement links TRBV29-1 to TRBJ2-6; TRBD1 matches at 8 bases. Trimming removed 5 bases from V and 0 bases from J; junction bases left unmatched: 6. CDR1 SQVTM and CDR2 ANQGSEA come from the germline V gene. This CDR3 region has 16 residues. The CDR3 loop is CSVKGQEYSGANVLTF. In nucleotides, the CDR3 is TGCAGCGTTAAGGGACAGGAATACTCTGGGGCCAACGTCCTGACTTTC.

This clonotype has just a few counts. This sequence joins TRBV5-1 and TRBJ1-1; weak D call: TRBD1 (6 bases). Germline-derived CDR1 and CDR2 are SGHRS and YFSETQ. V was clipped by 4 bases and J by 1 base, with 11 bases between them. The CDR3 is 14 residues long. The CDR3 here is CASSAGTRNTEAFF. In nucleotides, the CDR3 is TGCGCCAGCAGCGCAGGGACACGGAACACTGAAGCTTTCTTT.

This clonotype was detected many times. The CDR3 sequence is CASSFQGAANTGELFF. As DNA, the CDR3 is TGTGCCAGCAGCTTCCAGGGGGCTGCGAACACCGGGGAGCTGTTTTTT. The rearrangement joins TRBV11-2 to TRBJ2-2, with 8 bases identical to TRBD1. Per germline, CDR1 SGHAT and CDR2 FQNNGV. The CDR3 extends over 16 amino acids. Trimming removed 3 bases from V and 0 bases from J; junction bases left unmatched: 3.

CDR3 sequence (DNA): TGTGCCAGCAGAAAGACGGGTTATGGCTACACCTTC. Residues: CASRKTGYGYTF. V usage is TRBV6-5 and J usage is TRBJ1-2; the D is unclear. The CDR3 sequence is 12 residues long. The V and J ends lost 6 bases and 5 bases respectively, with 10 bases between them. The V gene's germline CDR1 is MNHEY and CDR2 SVGAGI.

This clonotype was seen only a few times. The rearrangement uses TRBV6-1 and TRBJ1-1; a possible D gene is TRBD1 (5 bases). V gave up 8 bases and J gave up 5 bases, with 24 bases separating them. Germline loops: CDR1 MNHNS, CDR2 SASEGT. The CDR3 is 16 amino acids. CDR3 coding DNA: TGTGCCAGCGCCGAAGCCGATGGCAGGGCAGGAACTGAAGCTTTCTTT. This gives the protein CASAEADGRAGTEAFF.

This clonotype ranks as medium-sized (0.01 to 0.1%). The gene calls are TRBV20-1 and TRBJ2-3; 11 nucleotides line up with TRBD2. Germline lookup yields CDR1 DFQATT and CDR2 SNEGSKA (reference sequence). This CDR3 has 18 residues. Trimming cost V 3 bases and J 0 bases; bases outside gene matches: 11. CDR3 in DNA: TGCAGTGCTAGTGACACCTCCGGGACTAGCGGAAGCACAGATACGCAGTATTTT. Its protein is CSASDTSGTSGSTDTQYF.

There are a few counts of this clonotype. The genes are TRBV2 and TRBJ2-3; D may be TRBD1 (5 bases). Trimming took off 5 bases at V and 4 bases at J, with 7 bases between the two ends. From germline, CDR1 is SNHLY and CDR2 FYNNEI. The CDR3 length is 12 residues. In DNA form, the CDR3 reads TGTGCCAGCAGTAAGACAGCAGATACGCAGTATTTT. It yields the protein CASSKTADTQYF. The full variable domain, in which reference TRBV2 and TRBJ2-3 provide the parts outside the CDR3, is EPEVTQTPSHQVTQMGQEVILRCVPISNHLYFYWYRQILGQKVEFLVSFYNNEISEKSEIFDDQFSVERPDGSNFTLKIRSTKLEDSAMYFCASSKTADTQYFGPGTRLTVL.

This clonotype showed up many times. This chain joins TRBV18 and TRBJ2-5; 7 bases align to TRBD1. Germline-derived CDR1 and CDR2 are KGHSH and LQKENI. This CDR3 has 13 amino acids. V was pared by 7 bases and J by 2 bases, with 4 bases of the junction left unmatched. CDR3 sequence (DNA): TGTGCCAGCTGCCGGGACAGACAAGAGACCCAGTACTTC. Amino acids: CASCRDRQETQYF.

The chain links TRBV7-2 to TRBJ2-1; TRBD2 matches 9 bases. The CDR3 consists of 13 residues. Germline V gene lookup returns CDR1 SGHTA and CDR2 FQGNSA. Here the CDR3 reads CARGGREMNEQFF. CDR3 sequence (DNA): TGTGCTAGAGGCGGGAGGGAGATGAATGAGCAGTTCTTC. Combining the CDR3 with reference TRBV7-2 and TRBJ2-1 gives the whole variable domain GAGVSQSPSNKVTEKGKDVELRCDPISGHTALYWYRQSLGQGLEFLIYFQGNSAPDKSGLPSDRFSAERTGGSVSTLTIQRTQQEDSAVYLCARGGREMNEQFFGPGTRLTVL.

This rearrangement joins TRBV10-3 to TRBJ1-5; tentative D call: TRBD1 (5 bases). Per germline, CDR1 ENHRY and CDR2 SYGVKD. The V gene lost 7 bases and the J gene lost 5 bases, with 15 bases spanning the gap. This CDR3 has 14 amino acids. The CDR3 loop is CAITSDRRDQPQHF. The CDR3 bases are TGTGCCATCACCAGTGACAGACGGGATCAGCCCCAGCATTTT.

The rearrangement joins TRBV11-2 to TRBJ1-2; unclear D gene. CDR1 SGHAT and CDR2 FQNNGV come from the germline V gene. The CDR3 loop spans 12 amino acids. V was cut by 8 bases and J by 4 bases, with 11 bases left in between. The CDR3 here is CASSTESYGYTF. CDR3 nucleotides: TGTGCCAGCTCAACAGAGAGCTATGGCTACACCTTC.

This clonotype appeared many times. The chain carries TRBV6-5 and TRBJ2-7; TRBD2 matches at 11 bases. The CDR3 is 14 amino acids. Germline CDR1 reads MNHEY; CDR2 reads SVGAGI. With 10 bases clipped from V and 7 bases from J, the junction kept 12 bases outside the gene matches. The DNA of the CDR3 is TGTGCCACACAATCCGATAGCGGGAGGGTTGAGCAGTACTTC. It codes for CATQSDSGRVEQYF.